The rows below give T cell receptor beta chains drawn from one sample of a study of cytomegalovirus exposure and HLA in healthy donors. Sequencing was performed with immunoSEQ multiplex PCR; in TCRdb, only in-frame clones are kept and a portion is missing. The sample has approximately 150,000 clones; more than 60% are singletons. The sequenced sample consisted of PBMCs. The source is a woman aged 25 to 39 in good health and CMV-seropositive. The conserved cysteine and the conserved F or W are not part of the CDR3 here.

J | V | CDR3
TRBJ1-2 | TRBV5-4 | ASSLGQGQGWDYGYT
TRBJ1-1 | TRBV11-2 | ASSIGQGGEAF
TRBJ2-7 | TRBV18 | ASSPTDEAYEQY
TRBJ2-3 | TRBV6-1 | ASRGVTGTADTQY
TRBJ2-7 | TRBV6-6 | ASSYPGGGVDEQY
TRBJ2-7 | TRBV2 | ASSVETGSSYEQY
TRBJ2-5 | TRBV7-2 | ASSPGSAQETQY
TRBJ1-5 | TRBV7-8 | ASSLEGAVQPQH
TRBJ2-2 | TRBV5-1 | ASSLGGDAGELF
TRBJ2-5 | TRBV27 | ASSRFGTQETQY
TRBJ2-7 | TRBV9 | ASSVAGGPYEQY
TRBJ2-1 | TRBV7-2 | ASSSRTSGSVDEQF
TRBJ1-5 | TRBV28 | ASRDSSNQPQH
TRBJ2-1 | TRBV14 | ASSRLAGSSYNEQF
TRBJ2-7 | TRBV11-3 | ASSSAGGAAYEQY
TRBJ1-3 | TRBV19 | ASSMTGGGNTIY
TRBJ2-3 | TRBV6-6 | ASSAGLAGGTDTQY
TRBJ2-3 | TRBV27 | ASSLSSGAPDTQY
TRBJ1-5 | TRBV28 | ASSLGTGSNQPQH
TRBJ1-1 | TRBV7-2 | ASSPRQGPRWAF
TRBJ2-3 | TRBV14 | ASSHLTGLDTDTQY
TRBJ1-4 | TRBV9 | ASSVGQGPRSGNEKLF
TRBJ2-7 | TRBV29-1 | SVSGGAAGSYEQY
TRBJ2-5 | TRBV5-8 | ASSLVATQETQY
TRBJ2-7 | TRBV7-9 | ASSPAGEGRY
TRBJ2-7 | TRBV27 | ASSSHEQY
TRBJ2-5 | TRBV11-1 | ASSSRGGSSETQY
TRBJ1-2 | TRBV2 | ASSQNQGTYT
TRBJ2-7 | TRBV27 | ASQEEQSKTYEQY